These T cell receptor beta chains were read from a single sample in a study of cytomegalovirus exposure and HLA in healthy donors. Here immunoSEQ multiplex PCR was the method, and the copy in TCRdb shows in-frame clones only, minus some. The table shows roughly 70,000 clones, with around 90% occurring only once. Source material: PBMCs. These receptors originate from a woman younger than 30 in good health and CMV-seropositive. Each CDR3 is given with its conserved first and last residue. Each record gives: CDR3 protein, CDR3 DNA, J gene, clone size, V gene, D gene. D genes are given only for firm matches. Not all rows give a size; the values are once, few, many and, for expanded clones, a class.

CASSGNRGNTEAFF | TGTGCCAGCAGCGGCAACAGGGGCAACACTGAAGCTTTCTTT | TRBJ1-1 | - | TRBV9 | TRBD1
CASSLPQGVQFF | TGTGCCAGCAGTTTACCCCAGGGTGTGCAGTTCTTC | TRBJ2-1 | - | TRBV27 | -
CASSLKVAGPNTGELFF | TGTGCCAGCAGTCTAAAGGTAGCGGGACCGAACACCGGGGAGCTGTTTTTT | TRBJ2-2 | - | TRBV2 | TRBD2
CASSIELGDEQYF | TGTGCCAGTAGTATAGAGTTGGGAGACGAGCAGTACTTC | TRBJ2-7 | few | TRBV19 | -
CASSSLRGRDTEAFF | TGTGCCAGTAGTTCCCTCAGGGGGCGGGACACTGAAGCTTTCTTT | TRBJ1-1 | - | TRBV19 | TRBD1
CSAPLYNEQFF | TGCAGTGCTCCACTGTACAATGAGCAGTTCTTC | TRBJ2-1 | - | TRBV20-1 | -
CSARTSSEQFF | TGCAGTGCCAGGACTAGTAGTGAGCAGTTCTTC | TRBJ2-1 | - | TRBV20-1 | TRBD2
CASRVSRERPQHF | TGTGCCAGTAGGGTCTCCAGGGAAAGACCCCAGCATTTT | TRBJ1-5 | - | TRBV19 | -
CASRPLQTSFPDNEQFF | TGTGCCAGCAGACCCCTTCAGACTAGTTTTCCCGACAATGAGCAGTTCTTC | TRBJ2-1 | - | TRBV27 | -
CASSIDRGKRGNQPQHF | TGTGCCAGTAGTATTGACAGGGGAAAAAGGGGCAATCAGCCCCAGCATTTT | TRBJ1-5 | - | TRBV19 | TRBD1
CAWAGQGWEQYF | TGTGCCTGGGCGGGACAGGGTTGGGAGCAGTACTTC | TRBJ2-7 | - | TRBV30 | TRBD1
CASSYTTADF | TGTGCCAGCAGTTACACGACAGCCGATTTT | TRBJ1-1 | - | TRBV6-6 | -
CASSWPTSGQETQYF | TGTGCCAGCAGCTGGCCTACTAGCGGCCAAGAGACCCAGTACTTC | TRBJ2-5 | - | TRBV11-2 | TRBD2
CASSYDRHQPQHF | TGTGCCAGCAGTTATGACAGGCATCAGCCCCAGCATTTT | TRBJ1-5 | - | TRBV6-5 | -
CASSDPTGSGNTIYF | TGTGCCAGCAGCGACCCGACAGGCTCTGGAAACACCATATATTTT | TRBJ1-3 | - | TRBV7-8 | -
CASSPGHKNTEAFF | TGTGCCAGCAGCCCGGGACATAAGAACACTGAAGCTTTCTTT | TRBJ1-1 | - | TRBV5-5 | -
CASSLEAGQGREYEQYF | TGTGCCAGCAGCTTGGAGGCGGGACAGGGGAGGGAATACGAGCAGTACTTC | TRBJ2-7 | - | TRBV5-4 | TRBD1
CASSRDRAGWEAFF | TGTGCCAGCAGCCGTGACAGGGCCGGCTGGGAAGCTTTCTTT | TRBJ1-1 | - | TRBV5-4 | TRBD1
CASSLSGANGNQPQHF | TGTGCCAGCAGTTTATCAGGGGCAAACGGGAATCAGCCCCAGCATTTT | TRBJ1-5 | - | TRBV28 | -
CASSGTGSSYNSPLHF | TGTGCCAGCAGCGGGACAGGGAGCTCCTATAATTCACCCCTCCACTTT | TRBJ1-6 | - | TRBV2 | TRBD1
CASSLASSYGYTF | TGTGCCAGCAGCTTGGCCAGTTCCTATGGCTACACCTTC | TRBJ1-2 | - | TRBV5-4 | -
CASSPQGLEETQYF | TGTGCCAGCAGTCCCCAGGGGCTCGAAGAGACCCAGTACTTC | TRBJ2-5 | - | TRBV6-1 | -
CASKENRVSNQPQHF | TGTGCCAGCAAGGAAAACAGGGTTAGCAATCAGCCCCAGCATTTT | TRBJ1-5 | - | TRBV27 | -
CASTEGFGGSPLAKNIQYF | TGTGCCAGTACCGAAGGGTTTGGCGGGAGCCCGTTAGCCAAAAACATTCAGTACTTC | TRBJ2-4 | once | TRBV19 | TRBD2
CASSPGTGRQPQHF | TGTGCCAGCTCGCCCGGGACAGGGCGTCAGCCCCAGCATTTT | TRBJ1-5 | - | TRBV27 | TRBD1
CASSLVAASSTDTQYF | TGTGCCAGCAGCCTAGTTGCCGCCTCTAGCACAGATACGCAGTATTTT | TRBJ2-3 | - | TRBV4-2 | -
CASSPWTGGKTQYF | TGTGCCAGCAGCCCTTGGACAGGGGGGAAGACCCAGTACTTC | TRBJ2-5 | - | TRBV27 | TRBD1
CASSSRQGSPLHEQYF | TGTGCCAGCAGCAGTCGACAGGGATCGCCCCTCCACGAGCAGTACTTC | TRBJ2-7 | - | TRBV7-8 | TRBD1
CATGTAETGNTIYF | TGTGCCACCGGGACAGCGGAAACTGGAAACACCATATATTTT | TRBJ1-3 | - | TRBV19 | TRBD1
CASSSPRHATNEKLFF | TGTGCCAGCAGCTCACCCAGACACGCAACTAATGAAAAACTGTTTTTT | TRBJ1-4 | - | TRBV7-9 | -
CASTYNTGELFF | TGTGCCAGCACCTATAACACCGGGGAGCTGTTTTTT | TRBJ2-2 | - | TRBV7-2 | -
CASSANIQGRVHGYTF | TGTGCCAGCAGCGCCAATATTCAGGGGAGGGTGCATGGCTACACCTTC | TRBJ1-2 | - | TRBV9 | -
CASSLPRVGTGVYEQYF | TGTGCCAGCAGCTTGCCACGTGTTGGGACAGGGGTCTACGAGCAGTACTTC | TRBJ2-7 | - | TRBV5-4 | TRBD1
CASSAGTGSIHEQYF | TGTGCCAGCAGCGCTGGGACAGGGAGCATCCACGAGCAGTACTTC | TRBJ2-7 | - | TRBV9 | TRBD1
CAWSVRRDHNEQFF | TGTGCCTGGAGTGTACGCCGGGATCACAATGAGCAGTTCTTC | TRBJ2-1 | - | TRBV30 | -
CASSDSGDSYQPQHF | TGTGCCAGTAGTGACTCGGGCGACAGCTATCAGCCCCAGCATTTT | TRBJ1-5 | - | TRBV19 | -
CASSLPLAGGHNEQFF | TGTGCCAGCAGCTTACCCCTAGCGGGGGGGCACAATGAGCAGTTCTTC | TRBJ2-1 | - | TRBV7-2 | TRBD2
CASSPRDYQETQYF | TGTGCCAGCAGCCCCCGGGACTACCAAGAGACCCAGTACTTC | TRBJ2-5 | - | TRBV9 | -
CASSSLSRGKNEQYF | TGTGCCAGCAGTTCCCTCTCCAGGGGAAAGAACGAGCAGTACTTC | TRBJ2-7 | - | TRBV6-1 | -
CASSRTGQFSNTGELFF | TGTGCCAGCAGCCGAACAGGACAGTTTTCGAACACCGGGGAGCTGTTTTTT | TRBJ2-2 | - | TRBV5-5 | -
CASSSQRDRGPTEAFF | TGTGCCAGCAGCTCCCAACGGGACAGGGGGCCCACTGAAGCTTTCTTT | TRBJ1-1 | - | TRBV9 | TRBD1
CASSFLGLAGGVTDTQYF | TGTGCCAGCAGCTTCTTAGGACTAGCGGGAGGTGTCACAGATACGCAGTATTTT | TRBJ2-3 | - | TRBV7-9 | TRBD2
CASSFAGEQFF | TGTGCCAGCAGCTTTGCGGGGGAGCAGTTCTTC | TRBJ2-1 | - | TRBV5-6 | -
CASSLTGGSHEQYF | TGTGCCAGTAGTCTAACAGGGGGCTCACACGAGCAGTACTTC | TRBJ2-7 | - | TRBV19 | TRBD1
CARGLGGYNEQFF | TGTGCCAGGGGACTAGGGGGTTACAATGAGCAGTTCTTC | TRBJ2-1 | - | TRBV2 | TRBD2
CASSSAGTGNYEQYF | TGTGCCAGCAGCTCTGCCGGGACAGGCAATTACGAGCAGTACTTC | TRBJ2-7 | - | TRBV5-6 | TRBD1
CASSPPPRASGRMETGDTQYF | TGTGCCAGCAGTCCCCCACCCCGGGCTAGCGGGAGGATGGAGACGGGGGATACGCAGTATTTT | TRBJ2-3 | - | TRBV28 | TRBD2
CASSYSSGGSYEQYF | TGTGCCAGCAGTTACTCGTCAGGGGGTTCCTACGAGCAGTACTTC | TRBJ2-7 | - | TRBV6-6 | TRBD1